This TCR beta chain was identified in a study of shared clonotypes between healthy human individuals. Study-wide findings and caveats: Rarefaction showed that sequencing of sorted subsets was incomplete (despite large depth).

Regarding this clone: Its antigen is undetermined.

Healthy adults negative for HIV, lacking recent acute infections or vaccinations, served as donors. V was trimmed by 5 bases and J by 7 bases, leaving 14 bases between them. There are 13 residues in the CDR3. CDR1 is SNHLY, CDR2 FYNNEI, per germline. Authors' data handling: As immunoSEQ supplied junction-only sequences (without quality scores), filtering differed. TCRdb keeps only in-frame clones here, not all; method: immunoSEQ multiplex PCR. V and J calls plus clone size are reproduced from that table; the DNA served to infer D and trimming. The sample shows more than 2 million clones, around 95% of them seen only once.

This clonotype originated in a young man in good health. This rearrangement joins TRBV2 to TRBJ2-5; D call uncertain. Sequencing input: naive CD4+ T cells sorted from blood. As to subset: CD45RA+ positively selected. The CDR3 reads CASSSERRGTQYF. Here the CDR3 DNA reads TGTGCCAGCAGTTCTGAAAGACGCGGGACCCAGTACTTC.